Sequencing of this T cell receptor (beta chain) was carried out in a study of human T cells and chemical hapten exposure. V was cut by 6 bases and J by 1 base, with 12 bases left in between. The CDR3 length is 14 residues. As for time point: patch test 1, 2 weeks after DPC sensitization. Described treatment: therapeutic diphenylcyclopropenone sensitization with weekly scalp DPC. This clonotype was detected only a few times. Its antigen is not known. Via MiXCR, TCRdb re-called the RACE reads, giving one row per CDR3 protein. The table records 340,000 or so distinct CDR3 sequences, approximately 6.3% of them present only once. Study-level findings and limits: Expanded TCRs produced significantly more large CDR3 similarity clusters than controls did.

The chain has TRBV12-3 or TRBV12-4 and TRBJ2-5, with D maybe TRBD1 (6 bases). The sample was whole blood, taken in connection with sensitization to the hapten diphenylcyclopropenone (DPC). The sequence derives from a woman under 30 with alopecia areata. Some clones in this sample may be carry-over from other donors' samples. The CDR3 spells CASRTTGSQETQYF. CDR3 bases: TGTGCCAGCAGGACAACAGGGTCCCAAGAGACCCAGTACTTC.